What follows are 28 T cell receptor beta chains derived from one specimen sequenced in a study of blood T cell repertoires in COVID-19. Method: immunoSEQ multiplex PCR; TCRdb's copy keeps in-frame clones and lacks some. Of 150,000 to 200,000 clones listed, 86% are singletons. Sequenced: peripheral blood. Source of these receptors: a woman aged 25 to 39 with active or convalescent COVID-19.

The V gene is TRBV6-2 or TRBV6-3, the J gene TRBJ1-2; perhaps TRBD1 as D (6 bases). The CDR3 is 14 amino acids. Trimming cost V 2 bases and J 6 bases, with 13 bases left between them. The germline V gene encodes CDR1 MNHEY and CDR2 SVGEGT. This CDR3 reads CASSYTPGADGYTF. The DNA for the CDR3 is TGTGCCAGCAGTTACACCCCAGGGGCGGATGGCTACACCTTC.

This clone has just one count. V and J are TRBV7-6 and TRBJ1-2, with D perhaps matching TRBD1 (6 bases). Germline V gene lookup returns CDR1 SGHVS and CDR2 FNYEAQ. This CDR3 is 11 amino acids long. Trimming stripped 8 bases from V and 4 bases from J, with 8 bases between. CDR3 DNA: TGTGCCAGCTCGACAGGCTATGGCTACACCTTC. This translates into CASSTGYGYTF.

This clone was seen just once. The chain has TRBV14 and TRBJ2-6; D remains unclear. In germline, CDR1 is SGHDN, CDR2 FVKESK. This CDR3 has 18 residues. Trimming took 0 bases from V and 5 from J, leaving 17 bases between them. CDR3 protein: CASSQDSAQSNWANVLTF. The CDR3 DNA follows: TGTGCCAGCAGCCAAGATTCGGCACAGTCGAACTGGGCCAACGTCCTGACTTTC.

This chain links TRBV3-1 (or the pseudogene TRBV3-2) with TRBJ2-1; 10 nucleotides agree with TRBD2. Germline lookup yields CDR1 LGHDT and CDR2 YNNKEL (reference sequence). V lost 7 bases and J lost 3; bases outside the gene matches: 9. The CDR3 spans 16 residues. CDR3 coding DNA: TGTGCCAGCACCAGAAGAGGGACTAGCGACTACAATGAGCAGTTCTTC. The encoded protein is CASTRRGTSDYNEQFF.

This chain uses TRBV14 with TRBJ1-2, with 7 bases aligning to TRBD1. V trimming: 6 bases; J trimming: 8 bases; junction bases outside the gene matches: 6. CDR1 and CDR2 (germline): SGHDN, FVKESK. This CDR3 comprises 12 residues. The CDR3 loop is CASRAGGGGYTF. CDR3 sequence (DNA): TGTGCCAGCAGAGCAGGGGGTGGCGGCTACACCTTC.

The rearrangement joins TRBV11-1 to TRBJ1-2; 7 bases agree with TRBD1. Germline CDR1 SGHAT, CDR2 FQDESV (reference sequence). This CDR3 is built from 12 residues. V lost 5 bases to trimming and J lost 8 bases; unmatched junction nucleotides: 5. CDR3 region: CASSATGSGYTF. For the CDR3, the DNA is TGTGCCAGCAGCGCGACAGGGTCCGGCTACACCTTC.

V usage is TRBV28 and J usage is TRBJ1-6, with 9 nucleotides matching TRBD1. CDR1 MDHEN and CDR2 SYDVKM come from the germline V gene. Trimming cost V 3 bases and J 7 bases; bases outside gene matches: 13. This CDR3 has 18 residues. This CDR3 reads CASSFGGIGTGRNSPLHF. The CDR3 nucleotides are TGTGCCAGCAGTTTTGGGGGGATAGGGACAGGGCGAAATTCACCCCTCCACTTT. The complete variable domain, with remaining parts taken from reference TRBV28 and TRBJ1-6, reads DVKVTQSSRYLVKRTGEKVFLECVQDMDHENMFWYRQDPGLGLRLIYFSYDVKMKEKGDIPEGYSVSREKKERFSLILESASTNQTSMYLCASSFGGIGTGRNSPLHFGNGTRLTVT.

The CDR3 here is CASSQDSYGYTF. Written as DNA, the CDR3 is TGTGCCAGCAGCCAAGACAGTTATGGCTACACCTTC. The chain carries TRBV16 and TRBJ1-2, with D possibly TRBD1 on 5 matching bases. This CDR3 contains 12 residues. Looked up from germline, CDR1 is KGHSY and CDR2 is FQNENV. Trimming shortened V by 2 bases and J by 5 bases, and 6 bases separated the two germline ends.

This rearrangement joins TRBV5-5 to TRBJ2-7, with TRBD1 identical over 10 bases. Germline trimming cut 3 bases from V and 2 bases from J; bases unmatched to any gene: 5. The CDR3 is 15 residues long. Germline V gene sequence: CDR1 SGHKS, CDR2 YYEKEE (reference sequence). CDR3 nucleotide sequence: TGTGCCAGCAGCTCCTGGGGACAGGGGACCTACGAGCAGTACTTC. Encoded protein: CASSSWGQGTYEQYF. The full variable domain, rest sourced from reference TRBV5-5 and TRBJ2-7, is DAGVTQSPTHLIKTRGQQVTLRCSPISGHKSVSWYQQVLGQGPQFIFQYYEKEERGRGNFPDRFSARQFPNYSSELNVNALLLGDSALYLCASSSWGQGTYEQYFGPGTRLTVT.

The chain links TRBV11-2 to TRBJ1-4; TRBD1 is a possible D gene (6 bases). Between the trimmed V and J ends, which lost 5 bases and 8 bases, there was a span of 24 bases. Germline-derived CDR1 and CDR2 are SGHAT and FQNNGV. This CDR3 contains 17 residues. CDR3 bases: TGTGCCAGCAGCCAGTTTTCCCTACAGGGTAGCCGCGAAAAACTGTTTTTT. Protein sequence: CASSQFSLQGSREKLFF.

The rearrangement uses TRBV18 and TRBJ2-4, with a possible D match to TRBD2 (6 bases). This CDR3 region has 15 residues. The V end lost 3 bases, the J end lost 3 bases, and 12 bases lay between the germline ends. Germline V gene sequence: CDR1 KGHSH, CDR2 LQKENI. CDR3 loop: CASSPRGSGKNIQYF. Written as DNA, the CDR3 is TGTGCCAGCTCACCCCGGGGGAGTGGCAAAAACATTCAGTACTTC.

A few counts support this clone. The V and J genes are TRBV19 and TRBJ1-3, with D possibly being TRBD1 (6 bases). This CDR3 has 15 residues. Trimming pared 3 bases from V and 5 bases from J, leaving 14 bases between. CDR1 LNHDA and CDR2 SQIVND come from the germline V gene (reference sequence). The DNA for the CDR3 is TGTGCCAGTAGTATGGGGGGGCAGCGCAGAAACACCATATATTTT. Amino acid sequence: CASSMGGQRRNTIYF.

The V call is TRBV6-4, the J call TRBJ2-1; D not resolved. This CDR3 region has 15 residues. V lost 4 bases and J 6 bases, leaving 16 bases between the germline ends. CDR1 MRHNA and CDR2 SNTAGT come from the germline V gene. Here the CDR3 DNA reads TGTGCCAGCAGTGGGTCCCTAACTTCGGGCAATGAGCAGTTCTTC. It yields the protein CASSGSLTSGNEQFF.

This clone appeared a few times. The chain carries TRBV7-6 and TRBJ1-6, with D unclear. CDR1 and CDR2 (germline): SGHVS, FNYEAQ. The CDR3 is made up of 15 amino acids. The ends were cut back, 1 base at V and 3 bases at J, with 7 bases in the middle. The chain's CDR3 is CASSLGGSYNSPLHF. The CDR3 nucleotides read TGTGCCAGCAGCTTAGGAGGGAGCTATAATTCACCCCTCCACTTT. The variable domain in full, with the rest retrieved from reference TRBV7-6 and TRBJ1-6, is GAGVSQSPRYKVTKRGQDVALRCDPISGHVSLYWYRQALGQGPEFLTYFNYEAQQDKSGLPNDRFSAERPEGSISTLTIQRTEQRDSAMYRCASSLGGSYNSPLHFGNGTRLTVT.

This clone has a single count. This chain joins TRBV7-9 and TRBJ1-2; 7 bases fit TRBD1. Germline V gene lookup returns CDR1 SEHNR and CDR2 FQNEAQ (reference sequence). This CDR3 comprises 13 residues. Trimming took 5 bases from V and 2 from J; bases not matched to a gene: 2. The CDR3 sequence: CASSQGQNYGYTF. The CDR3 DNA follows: TGTGCCAGCAGCCAGGGACAGAACTATGGCTACACCTTC.

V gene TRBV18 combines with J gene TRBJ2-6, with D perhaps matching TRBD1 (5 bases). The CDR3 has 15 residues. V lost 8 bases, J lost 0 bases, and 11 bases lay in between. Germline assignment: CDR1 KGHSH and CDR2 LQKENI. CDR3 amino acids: CASTARVSGANVLTF. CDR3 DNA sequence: TGTGCCAGCACCGCCAGGGTCTCTGGGGCCAACGTCCTGACTTTC.

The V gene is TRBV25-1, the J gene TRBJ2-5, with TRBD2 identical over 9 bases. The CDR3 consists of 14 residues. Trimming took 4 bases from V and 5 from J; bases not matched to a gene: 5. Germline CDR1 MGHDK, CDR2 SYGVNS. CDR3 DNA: TGTGCCAGCAGTGTGGGGACTAGCAGGGAGACCCAGTACTTC. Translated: CASSVGTSRETQYF. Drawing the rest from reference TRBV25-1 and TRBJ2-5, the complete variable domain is EADIYQTPRYLVIGTGKKITLECSQTMGHDKMYWYQQDPGMELHLIHYSYGVNSTEKGDLSSESTVSRIRTEHFPLTLESARPSHTSQYLCASSVGTSRETQYFGPGTRLLVL.

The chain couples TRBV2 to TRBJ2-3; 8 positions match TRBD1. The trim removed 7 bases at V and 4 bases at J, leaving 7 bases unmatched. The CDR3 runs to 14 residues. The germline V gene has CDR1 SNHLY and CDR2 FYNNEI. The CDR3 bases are TGTGCCAGCACCTCGGACAGGGTAGCAGATACGCAGTATTTT. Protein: CASTSDRVADTQYF.

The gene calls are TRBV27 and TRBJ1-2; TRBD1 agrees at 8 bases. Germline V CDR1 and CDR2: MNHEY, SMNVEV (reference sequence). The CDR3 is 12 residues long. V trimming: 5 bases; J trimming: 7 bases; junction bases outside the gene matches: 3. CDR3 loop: CASSPTGAGYTF. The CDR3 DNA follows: TGTGCCAGCAGTCCGACAGGGGCTGGCTACACCTTC.

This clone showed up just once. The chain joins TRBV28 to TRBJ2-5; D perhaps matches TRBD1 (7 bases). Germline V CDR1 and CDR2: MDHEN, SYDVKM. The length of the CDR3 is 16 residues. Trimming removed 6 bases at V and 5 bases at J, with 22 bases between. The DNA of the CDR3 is TGTGCCAGCAGCCCCAGGGGGGCCCCGATCGGGGAGACCCAGTACTTC. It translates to CASSPRGAPIGETQYF.

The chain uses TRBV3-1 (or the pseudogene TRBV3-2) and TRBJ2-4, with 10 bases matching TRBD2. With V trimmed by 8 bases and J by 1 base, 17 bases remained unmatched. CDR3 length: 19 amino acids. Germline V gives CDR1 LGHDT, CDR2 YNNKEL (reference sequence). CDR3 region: CASSRWLAGAGDAKNIQYF. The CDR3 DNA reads TGTGCCAGCTCCCGGTGGCTAGCGGGAGCTGGGGATGCCAAAAACATTCAGTACTTC.

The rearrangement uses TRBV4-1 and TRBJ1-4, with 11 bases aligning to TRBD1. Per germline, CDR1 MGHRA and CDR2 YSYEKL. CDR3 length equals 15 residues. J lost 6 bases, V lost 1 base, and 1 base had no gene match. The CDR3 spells CASSQGDRGYEKLFF. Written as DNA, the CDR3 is TGCGCCAGCAGCCAAGGGGACAGGGGGTATGAAAAACTGTTTTTT.

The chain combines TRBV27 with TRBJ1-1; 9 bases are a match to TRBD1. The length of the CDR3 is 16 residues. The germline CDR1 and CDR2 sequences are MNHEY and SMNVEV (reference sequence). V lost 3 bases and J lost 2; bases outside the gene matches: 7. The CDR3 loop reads CASSFQYRGLNTEAFF. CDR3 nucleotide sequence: TGTGCCAGCAGTTTCCAATACAGGGGGCTTAACACTGAAGCTTTCTTT.

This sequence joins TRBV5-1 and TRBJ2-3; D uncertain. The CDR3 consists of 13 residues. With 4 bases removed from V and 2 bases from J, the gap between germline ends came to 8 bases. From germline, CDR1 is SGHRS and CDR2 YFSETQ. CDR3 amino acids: CASSLAYTDTQYF. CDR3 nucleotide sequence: TGCGCCAGCAGCCTTGCGTACACAGATACGCAGTATTTT.

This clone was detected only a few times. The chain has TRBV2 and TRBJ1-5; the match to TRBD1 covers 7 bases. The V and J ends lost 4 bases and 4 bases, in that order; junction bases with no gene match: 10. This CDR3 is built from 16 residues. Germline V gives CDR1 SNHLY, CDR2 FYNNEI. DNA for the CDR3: TGTGCCAGCAGTGGACCCATGACAGGGCGGAATCAGCCCCAGCATTTT. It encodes CASSGPMTGRNQPQHF.

CDR3 sequence reads: CASSQRPRVSYEQYF. The CDR3 coding sequence is TGTGCCAGCAGTCAAAGACCCAGGGTGTCCTACGAGCAGTACTTC. The V and J genes are TRBV28 and TRBJ2-7; maybe TRBD1 (5 bases). The CDR3 totals 15 residues. The germline gives CDR1 MDHEN, CDR2 SYDVKM. V shed 5 bases and J shed 1 base, with 15 bases lying between them. Combining the CDR3 with reference TRBV28 and TRBJ2-7 gives the whole variable domain DVKVTQSSRYLVKRTGEKVFLECVQDMDHENMFWYRQDPGLGLRLIYFSYDVKMKEKGDIPEGYSVSREKKERFSLILESASTNQTSMYLCASSQRPRVSYEQYFGPGTRLTVT.

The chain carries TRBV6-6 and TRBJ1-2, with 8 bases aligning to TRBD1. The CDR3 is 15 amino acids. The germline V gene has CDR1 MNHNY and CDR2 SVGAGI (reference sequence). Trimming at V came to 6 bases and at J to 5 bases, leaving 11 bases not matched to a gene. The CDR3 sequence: CASSQITGGGYGYTF. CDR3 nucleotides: TGTGCCAGCAGCCAAATTACAGGGGGAGGGTATGGCTACACCTTC.

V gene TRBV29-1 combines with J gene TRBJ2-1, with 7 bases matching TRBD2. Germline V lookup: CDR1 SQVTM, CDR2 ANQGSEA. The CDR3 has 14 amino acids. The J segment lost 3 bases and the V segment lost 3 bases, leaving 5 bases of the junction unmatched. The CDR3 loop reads CSVDGGSGYNEQFF. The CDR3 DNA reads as TGCAGCGTTGATGGCGGGAGCGGCTACAATGAGCAGTTCTTC.